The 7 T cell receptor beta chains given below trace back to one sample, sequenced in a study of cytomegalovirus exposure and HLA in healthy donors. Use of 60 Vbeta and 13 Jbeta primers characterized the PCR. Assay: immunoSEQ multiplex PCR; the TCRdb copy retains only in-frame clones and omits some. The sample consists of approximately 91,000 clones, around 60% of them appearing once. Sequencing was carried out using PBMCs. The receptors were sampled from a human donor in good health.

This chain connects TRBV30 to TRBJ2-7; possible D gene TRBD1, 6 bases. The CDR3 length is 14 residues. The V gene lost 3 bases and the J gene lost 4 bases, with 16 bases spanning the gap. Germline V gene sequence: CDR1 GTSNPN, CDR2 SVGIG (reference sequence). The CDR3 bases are TGTGCCTGGAGGTCGGCAGGGGCCGGTTACGAGCAGTACTTC. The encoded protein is CAWRSAGAGYEQYF.

The CDR3 reads CASSEEARPRPKNIQYF. Here the CDR3 DNA reads TGTGCCAGCAGTGAAGAGGCCCGCCCTAGGCCCAAAAACATTCAGTACTTC. The chain uses TRBV2 and TRBJ2-4, with D unclear. The germline gives CDR1 SNHLY, CDR2 FYNNEI. Trimming left V 1 base short and J 2 bases short, with 15 bases between. The CDR3 totals 17 residues. Full variable domain (rest looked up from reference TRBV2 and TRBJ2-4): EPEVTQTPSHQVTQMGQEVILRCVPISNHLYFYWYRQILGQKVEFLVSFYNNEISEKSEIFDDQFSVERPDGSNFTLKIRSTKLEDSAMYFCASSEEARPRPKNIQYFGAGTRLSVL.

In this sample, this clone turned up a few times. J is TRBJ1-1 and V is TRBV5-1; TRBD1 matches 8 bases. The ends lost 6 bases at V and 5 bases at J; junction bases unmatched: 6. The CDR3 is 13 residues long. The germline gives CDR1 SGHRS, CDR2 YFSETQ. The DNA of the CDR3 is TGCGCCAGCACCGAAACAGGGGGTACTGAAGCTTTCTTT. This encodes CASTETGGTEAFF.

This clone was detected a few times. CDR3 protein: CASSAGGGLAANEQFF. CDR3 DNA sequence: TGTGCCAGCAGCGCGGGAGGGGGACTAGCGGCCAATGAGCAGTTCTTC. J is TRBJ2-1 and V is TRBV9, with 11 bases fitting TRBD2. The CDR3 extends over 16 amino acids. Germline V gene lookup returns CDR1 SGDLS and CDR2 YYNGEE. Trimming removed 3 bases from V and 6 bases from J; junction bases left unmatched: 8. Looking up the rest from reference TRBV9 and TRBJ2-1 gives the full variable domain: DSGVTQTPKHLITATGQRVTLRCSPRSGDLSVYWYQQSLDQGLQFLIQYYNGEERAKGNILERFSAQQFPDLHSELNLSSLELGDSALYFCASSAGGGLAANEQFFGPGTRLTVL.

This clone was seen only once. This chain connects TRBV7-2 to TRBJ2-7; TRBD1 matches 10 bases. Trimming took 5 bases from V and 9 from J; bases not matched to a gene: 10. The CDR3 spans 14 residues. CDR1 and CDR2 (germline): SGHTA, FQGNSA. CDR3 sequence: CASSLRDRGQAQYF. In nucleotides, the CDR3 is TGTGCCAGCAGCCTCCGGGACAGGGGTCAAGCGCAGTACTTC. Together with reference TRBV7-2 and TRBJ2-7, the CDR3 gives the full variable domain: GAGVSQSPSNKVTEKGKDVELRCDPISGHTALYWYRQSLGQGLEFLIYFQGNSAPDKSGLPSDRFSAERTGGSVSTLTIQRTQQEDSAVYLCASSLRDRGQAQYFGPGTRLTVT.

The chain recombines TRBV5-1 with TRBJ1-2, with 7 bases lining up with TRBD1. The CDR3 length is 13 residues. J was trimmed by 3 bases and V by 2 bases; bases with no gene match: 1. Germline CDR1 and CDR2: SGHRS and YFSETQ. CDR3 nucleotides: TGCGCCAGCAGCTTCGACAGGGACTATGGCTACACCTTC. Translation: CASSFDRDYGYTF.

The CDR3 nucleotides read TGTGCCAGTAGAGACGGGGGGGCCACAGATACGCAGTATTTT. Translated, it gives CASRDGGATDTQYF. The chain carries TRBV19 and TRBJ2-3, with 8 bases that match TRBD2. The CDR3 has 14 amino acids. Germline values: CDR1 LNHDA, CDR2 SQIVND (reference sequence). V was clipped by 6 bases and J by 2 bases; unmatched bases: 4.